A single sample gave rise to the 19 T cell receptor beta chains below, sequenced in a study of T cell responses to AZD1222 COVID-19 vaccine. The data were produced by immunoSEQ multiplex PCR, yet TCRdb's version contains in-frame clones alone and is incomplete. The table includes fewer than 90,000 clones, about 93% detected once. The sample consisted of peripheral blood, taken 28 days after the second AZD1222 dose. The receptors come from an adult who received the AZD1222 COVID-19 vaccine.

This chain links TRBV6-5 with TRBJ1-2; D call uncertain. V was trimmed by 4 bases and J by 3 bases, leaving 9 bases between them. The length of the CDR3 is 13 residues. CDR1 and CDR2 from the germline V gene are MNHEY and SVGAGI. As DNA, the CDR3 is TGTGCCAGCAGTTCGGACGGCCACTATGGCTACACCTTC. Its protein is CASSSDGHYGYTF.

This rearrangement joins TRBV6-5 to TRBJ2-7; D remains ambiguous. Germline V gene sequence: CDR1 MNHEY, CDR2 SVGAGI. The length of the CDR3 is 14 residues. Deletions cut 6 bases from V and 0 bases from J, with 12 bases between. The CDR3 DNA reads as TGTGCCAGCAGCTCAATCAGGTCCTCCTACGAGCAGTACTTC. It codes for CASSSIRSSYEQYF.

J is TRBJ2-1 and V is TRBV14; TRBD1 matches 9 bases. V gave up 6 bases and J gave up 7 bases; unmatched junction bases: 13. The V gene's germline CDR1 is SGHDN and CDR2 FVKESK. CDR3 size: 16 residues. This CDR3 reads CASSPHPGQGMNEQFF. CDR3 sequence (DNA): TGTGCCAGCAGTCCTCACCCGGGACAGGGTATGAATGAGCAGTTCTTC. The whole variable domain, filled in from reference TRBV14 and TRBJ2-1, reads EAGVTQFPSHSVIEKGQTVTLRCDPISGHDNLYWYRRVMGKEIKFLLHFVKESKQDESGMPNNRFLAERTGGTYSTLKVQPAELEDSGVYFCASSPHPGQGMNEQFFGPGTRLTVL.

In its sample, this clone is large. The V gene is TRBV5-5, the J gene TRBJ1-1; D ambiguous. Germline assignment: CDR1 SGHKS and CDR2 YYEKEE (reference sequence). Trimming shortened V by 0 bases and J by 1 base, and 7 bases separated the two germline ends. CDR3 length: 14 amino acids. The CDR3 region has the DNA TGTGCCAGCAGCTTGGGGAAGTGGAACACTGAAGCTTTCTTT. It translates to CASSLGKWNTEAFF.

The chain links TRBV19 to TRBJ1-1; TRBD1 matches at 7 bases. The CDR3 covers 13 residues. V trimming: 8 bases; J trimming: 3 bases; junction bases outside the gene matches: 6. CDR1 is LNHDA and CDR2 is SQIVND in the germline V gene (reference sequence). CDR3 amino acids: CASGQVGDTEAFF. The CDR3 nucleotides are TGTGCCAGTGGACAGGTGGGGGACACTGAAGCTTTCTTT.

CDR3 bases: TGTGCCAGCAGCCAAACTAGCGGGGGAGGCAATGAGCAGTTCTTC. It is translated as CASSQTSGGGNEQFF. The chain uses TRBV3-1 (or the pseudogene TRBV3-2) and TRBJ2-1; 11 positions match TRBD2. Germline V gene lookup returns CDR1 LGHDT and CDR2 YNNKEL (reference sequence). The V and J ends lost 2 bases and 6 bases, in that order; junction bases with no gene match: 3. The CDR3 extends over 15 amino acids.

The DNA of the CDR3 is TGTGCCAGCAGCTTGGCCGGGGCGGAAGATACGCAGTATTTT. This translates into CASSLAGAEDTQYF. This rearrangement joins TRBV5-4 to TRBJ2-3; the D gene could be TRBD1 or TRBD2 (5 bases each). V lost 0 bases, J lost 5 bases, and 10 bases lay in between. This CDR3 contains 14 residues. CDR1 is SGHNT, CDR2 YYREEE, per germline (reference sequence).

The V and J genes are TRBV6-1 and TRBJ1-2; 7 nucleotides align to TRBD1. Germline V CDR1 and CDR2: MNHNS, SASEGT. The V gene end was trimmed by 0 bases and the J gene end by 4 bases; junction bases not matched to a gene: 2. This CDR3 spans 14 amino acids. In DNA form, the CDR3 reads TGTGCCAGCAGTGAAGCAGGGGGCGGCTATGGCTACACCTTC. Translated, it gives CASSEAGGGYGYTF.

This clone was picked up one time. The gene calls are TRBV13 and TRBJ2-1; 8 nucleotides line up with TRBD2. With V trimmed by 6 bases and J by 4 bases, 14 bases remained unmatched. Germline V gene lookup returns CDR1 PRHDT and CDR2 FYEKMQ (reference sequence). This CDR3 region has 17 residues. The CDR3 sequence: CASRPPNSGAGYNEQFF. CDR3 nucleotide sequence: TGTGCCAGCAGACCTCCGAATAGCGGGGCTGGGTACAATGAGCAGTTCTTC.

The chain uses TRBV24-1 and TRBJ2-3; TRBD1 aligns across 7 bases. The V and J ends lost 5 bases and 4 bases, in that order; junction bases with no gene match: 8. Germline V lookup: CDR1 KGHDR, CDR2 SFDVKD. CDR3 length: 15 residues. As DNA, the CDR3 is TGTGCCACCAGTGCCCTGACAGGGACGGCAGATACGCAGTATTTT. As protein: CATSALTGTADTQYF.

The V gene is TRBV5-1, the J gene TRBJ1-2, with no clear D. V was pared by 0 bases and J by 2 bases, with 8 bases between. CDR3 length: 14 residues. Germline values: CDR1 SGHRS, CDR2 YFSETQ. The CDR3 DNA reads TGCGCCAGCAGCTTGGAAGCAGCCAACTATGGCTACACCTTC. The encoded protein is CASSLEAANYGYTF.

The chain combines TRBV12-3 or TRBV12-4 with TRBJ1-4; D uncertain. This CDR3 is built from 13 residues. Trimming took off 5 bases at V and 6 bases at J, with 10 bases between the two ends. Here the CDR3 reads CASSPALDEKLFF. The CDR3 DNA sequence: TGTGCCAGCAGTCCAGCTCTGGATGAAAAACTGTTTTTT.

V gene TRBV15 combines with J gene TRBJ1-1; D is undetermined. Trimming took 1 base from V and 1 from J, leaving 4 bases between them. The CDR3 is 13 residues long. Germline CDR1 reads LNHNV; CDR2 reads YYDKDF (reference sequence). CDR3 residues: CATSRGRNTEAFF. DNA for the CDR3: TGTGCCACCAGCAGAGGGAGGAACACTGAAGCTTTCTTT. Full variable domain (rest looked up from reference TRBV15 and TRBJ1-1): DAMVIQNPRYQVTQFGKPVTLSCSQTLNHNVMYWYQQKSSQAPKLLFHYYDKDFNNEADTPDNFQSRRPNTSFCFLDIRSPGLGDTAMYLCATSRGRNTEAFFGQGTRLTVV.

This chain joins TRBV7-9 and TRBJ2-7, with TRBD1 as a possible D gene (5 bases). The CDR3 has 15 amino acids. Germline CDR1 reads SEHNR; CDR2 reads FQNEAQ (reference sequence). V was clipped by 3 bases and J by 0 bases, with 12 bases between them. This chain's CDR3 is CASSFNRPSSYEQYF. CDR3 nucleotide sequence: TGTGCCAGCAGCTTCAACAGGCCAAGCTCCTACGAGCAGTACTTC.

The chain links TRBV9 to TRBJ2-5; D call uncertain. The CDR3 has 14 amino acids. Germline V gene lookup returns CDR1 SGDLS and CDR2 YYNGEE. V dropped 0 bases and J dropped 4 bases, with 10 bases sitting between them. This CDR3 is CASSVEWWGETQYF. CDR3 bases: TGTGCCAGCAGCGTAGAGTGGTGGGGAGAGACCCAGTACTTC.

This chain joins TRBV5-1 and TRBJ1-6, with D hard to call. Germline CDR1 SGHRS, CDR2 YFSETQ. V was clipped by 4 bases and J by 4 bases, with 6 bases between them. The CDR3 loop spans 13 amino acids. The CDR3 DNA reads as TGCGCCAGCAGCGTTGGATATAATTCACCCCTCCACTTT. Translating it yields CASSVGYNSPLHF. Full variable domain (remainder filled in from reference TRBV5-1 and TRBJ1-6): KAGVTQTPRYLIKTRGQQVTLSCSPISGHRSVSWYQQTPGQGLQFLFEYFSETQRNKGNFPGRFSGRQFSNSRSEMNVSTLELGDSALYLCASSVGYNSPLHFGNGTRLTVT.

CDR3 amino acids: CASSSPTQGADQPQHF. In DNA, the CDR3 is TGTGCCAGCAGTTCCCCTACACAGGGGGCTGATCAGCCCCAGCATTTT. The gene calls are TRBV28 and TRBJ1-5; 9 positions match TRBD1. CDR3 length: 16 amino acids. V was clipped by 4 bases and J by 5 bases; unmatched bases: 9. Per the germline V gene, CDR1 is MDHEN and CDR2 is SYDVKM.

J is TRBJ2-3 and V is TRBV5-1; TRBD1 matches 7 bases. Germline V lookup: CDR1 SGHRS, CDR2 YFSETQ. The CDR3 spans 15 residues. Trimming at V came to 4 bases and at J to 6 bases, leaving 11 bases not matched to a gene. CDR3 loop: CASSPVGGSWDTQYF. In DNA, the CDR3 is TGCGCCAGCAGCCCGGTAGGGGGCTCTTGGGATACGCAGTATTTT.

The chain couples TRBV25-1 to TRBJ1-1; tentative D call: TRBD1 (6 bases). V lost 4 bases, J lost 5 bases, and 14 bases lay in between. CDR1 MGHDK and CDR2 SYGVNS come from the germline V gene. CDR3 length equals 14 residues. For the CDR3, the DNA is TGTGCCAGCAGTGTAACAGGGCCGGAGACTGAAGCTTTCTTT. Translation: CASSVTGPETEAFF.